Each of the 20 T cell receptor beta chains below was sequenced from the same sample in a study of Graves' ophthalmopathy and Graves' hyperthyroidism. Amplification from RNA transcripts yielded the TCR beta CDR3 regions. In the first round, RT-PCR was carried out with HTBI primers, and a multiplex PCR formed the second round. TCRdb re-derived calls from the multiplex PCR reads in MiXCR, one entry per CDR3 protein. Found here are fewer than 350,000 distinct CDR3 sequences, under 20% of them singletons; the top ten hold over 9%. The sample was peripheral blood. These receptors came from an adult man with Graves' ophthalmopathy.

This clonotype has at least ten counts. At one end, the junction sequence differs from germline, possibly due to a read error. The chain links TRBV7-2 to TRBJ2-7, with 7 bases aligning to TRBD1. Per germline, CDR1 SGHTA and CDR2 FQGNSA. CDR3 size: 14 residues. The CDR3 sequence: CASSARQGSCEQYF. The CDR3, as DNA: TGTGCCAGCAGCGCGCGACAGGGATCCTGCGAGCAGTACTTC.

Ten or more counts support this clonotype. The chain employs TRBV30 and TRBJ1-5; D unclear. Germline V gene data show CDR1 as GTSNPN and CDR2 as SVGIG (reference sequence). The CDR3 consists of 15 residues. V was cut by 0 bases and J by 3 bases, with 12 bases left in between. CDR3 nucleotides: TGTGCCTGGAGTGTACTGGGCAGCTCCAATCAGCCCCAGCATTTT. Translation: CAWSVLGSSNQPQHF.

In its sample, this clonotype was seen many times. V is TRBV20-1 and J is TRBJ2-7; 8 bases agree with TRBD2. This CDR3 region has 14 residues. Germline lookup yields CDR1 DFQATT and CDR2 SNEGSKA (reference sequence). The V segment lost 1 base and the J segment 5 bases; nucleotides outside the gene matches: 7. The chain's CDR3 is CSARVSGSIDEQYF. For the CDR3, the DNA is TGCAGTGCTAGAGTCAGCGGGAGTATCGACGAGCAGTACTTC.

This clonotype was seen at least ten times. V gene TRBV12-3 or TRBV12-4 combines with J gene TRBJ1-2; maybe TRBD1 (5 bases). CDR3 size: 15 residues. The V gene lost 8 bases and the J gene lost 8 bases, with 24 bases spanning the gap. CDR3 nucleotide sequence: TGTGCCAGCGTTTCTTCGTTGGCTGGCGGGGCAGGCTACACCTTC. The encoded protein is CASVSSLAGGAGYTF.

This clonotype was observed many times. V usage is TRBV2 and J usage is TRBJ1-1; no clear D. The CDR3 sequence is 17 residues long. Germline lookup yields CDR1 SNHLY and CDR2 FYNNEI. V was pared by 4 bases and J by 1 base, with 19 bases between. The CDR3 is CASSASPLGPQNTEAFF. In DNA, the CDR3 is TGTGCCAGCAGTGCCAGCCCTCTTGGACCCCAGAACACTGAAGCTTTCTTT.

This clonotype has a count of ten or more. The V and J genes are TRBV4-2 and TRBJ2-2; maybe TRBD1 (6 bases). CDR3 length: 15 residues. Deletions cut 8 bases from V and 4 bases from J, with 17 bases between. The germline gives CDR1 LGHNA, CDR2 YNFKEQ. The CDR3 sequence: CASGTRGAGTGELFF. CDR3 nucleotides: TGTGCCAGCGGGACACGAGGGGCGGGCACCGGGGAGCTGTTTTTT.

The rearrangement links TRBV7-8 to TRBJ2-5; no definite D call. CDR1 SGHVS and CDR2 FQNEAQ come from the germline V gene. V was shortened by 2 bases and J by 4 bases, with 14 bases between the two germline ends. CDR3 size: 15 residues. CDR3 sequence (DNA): TGTGCCAGCAGCTTATTGGAGCCGACACCAGAGACCCAGTACTTC. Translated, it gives CASSLLEPTPETQYF.

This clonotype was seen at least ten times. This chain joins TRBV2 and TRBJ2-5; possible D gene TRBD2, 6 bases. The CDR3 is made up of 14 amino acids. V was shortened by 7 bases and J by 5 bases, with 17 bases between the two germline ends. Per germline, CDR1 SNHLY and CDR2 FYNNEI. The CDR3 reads CASTAGRGVETQYF. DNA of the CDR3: TGTGCCAGCACCGCGGGGAGAGGGGTTGAGACCCAGTACTTC. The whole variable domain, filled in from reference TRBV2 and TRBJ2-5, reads EPEVTQTPSHQVTQMGQEVILRCVPISNHLYFYWYRQILGQKVEFLVSFYNNEISEKSEIFDDQFSVERPDGSNFTLKIRSTKLEDSAMYFCASTAGRGVETQYFGPGTRLLVL.

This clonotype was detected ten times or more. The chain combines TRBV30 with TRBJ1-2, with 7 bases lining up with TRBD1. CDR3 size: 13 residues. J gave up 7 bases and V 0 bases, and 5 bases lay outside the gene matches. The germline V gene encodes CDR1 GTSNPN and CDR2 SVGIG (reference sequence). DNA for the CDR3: TGTGCCTGGAGTGTACAGGGGACGCCTGGCTACACCTTC. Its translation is CAWSVQGTPGYTF.

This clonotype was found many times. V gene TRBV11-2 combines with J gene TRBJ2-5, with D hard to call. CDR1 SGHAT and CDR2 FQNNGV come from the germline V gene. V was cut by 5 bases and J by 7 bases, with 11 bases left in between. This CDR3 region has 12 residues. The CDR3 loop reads CASSIEAGTQYF. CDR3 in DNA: TGTGCCAGCAGCATTGAGGCCGGGACCCAGTACTTC.

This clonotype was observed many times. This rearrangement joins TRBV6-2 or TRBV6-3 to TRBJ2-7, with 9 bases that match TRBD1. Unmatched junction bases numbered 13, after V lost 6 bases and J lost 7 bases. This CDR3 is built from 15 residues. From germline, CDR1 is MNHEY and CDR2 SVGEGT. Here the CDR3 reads CASRLRDRAIREQYF. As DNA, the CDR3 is TGTGCCAGCAGACTCCGGGACAGGGCTATCAGGGAGCAGTACTTC.

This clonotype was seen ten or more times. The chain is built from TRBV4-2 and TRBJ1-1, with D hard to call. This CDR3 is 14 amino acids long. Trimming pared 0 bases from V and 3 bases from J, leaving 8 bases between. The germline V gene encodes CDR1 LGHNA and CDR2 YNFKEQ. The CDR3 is CASSQDGVDTEAFF. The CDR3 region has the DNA TGTGCCAGCAGCCAAGATGGGGTAGACACTGAAGCTTTCTTT.

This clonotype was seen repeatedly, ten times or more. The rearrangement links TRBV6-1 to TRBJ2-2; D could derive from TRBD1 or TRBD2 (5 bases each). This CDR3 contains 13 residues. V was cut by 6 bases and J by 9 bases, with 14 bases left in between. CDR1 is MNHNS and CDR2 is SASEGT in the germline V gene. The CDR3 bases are TGTGCCAGCAGGGGTGGGGGATACCGGGAGCTGTTTTTT. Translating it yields CASRGGGYRELFF.

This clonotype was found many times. CDR3 loop: CASSWTDLSGNTIYF. In DNA, the CDR3 is TGTGCCAGCAGTTGGACGGACCTCTCTGGAAACACCATATATTTT. This sequence joins TRBV12-3 or TRBV12-4 and TRBJ1-3, with D unresolved. The CDR3 spans 15 residues. V shed 4 bases and J shed 0 bases, with 10 bases lying between them.

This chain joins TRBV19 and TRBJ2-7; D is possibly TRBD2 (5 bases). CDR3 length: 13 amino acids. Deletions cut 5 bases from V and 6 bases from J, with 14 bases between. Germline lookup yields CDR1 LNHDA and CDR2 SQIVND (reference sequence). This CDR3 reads CASSASIAGEQYF. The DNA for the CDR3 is TGTGCCAGTAGTGCCAGTATTGCGGGCGAGCAGTACTTC.

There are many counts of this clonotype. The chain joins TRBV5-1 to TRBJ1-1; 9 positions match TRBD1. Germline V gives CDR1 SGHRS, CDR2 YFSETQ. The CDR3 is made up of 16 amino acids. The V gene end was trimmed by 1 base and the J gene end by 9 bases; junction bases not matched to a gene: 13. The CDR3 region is CASSLRVPGDRDKAFF. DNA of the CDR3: TGCGCCAGCAGCTTGAGGGTTCCGGGGGACAGGGACAAAGCTTTCTTT.

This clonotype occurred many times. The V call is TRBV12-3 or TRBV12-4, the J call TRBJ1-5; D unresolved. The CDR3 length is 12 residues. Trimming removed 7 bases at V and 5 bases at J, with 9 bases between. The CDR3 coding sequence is TGTGCCAGCATGATGGGCCATCAGCCCCAGCATTTT. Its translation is CASMMGHQPQHF.

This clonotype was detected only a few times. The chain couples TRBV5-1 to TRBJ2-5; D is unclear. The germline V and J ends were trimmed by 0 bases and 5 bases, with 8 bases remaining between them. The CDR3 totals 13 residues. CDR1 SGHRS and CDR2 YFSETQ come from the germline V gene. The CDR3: CASSLAVSETQYF. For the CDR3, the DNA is TGCGCCAGCAGCTTGGCCGTTTCGGAGACCCAGTACTTC.

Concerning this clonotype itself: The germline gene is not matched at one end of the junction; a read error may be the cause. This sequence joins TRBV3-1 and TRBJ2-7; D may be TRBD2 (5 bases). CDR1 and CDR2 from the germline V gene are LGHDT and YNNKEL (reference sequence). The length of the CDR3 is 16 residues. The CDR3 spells CASSQIQHPTTYEQSF. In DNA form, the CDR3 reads TGTGCCAGCAGCCAAATACAGCACCCGACTACCTACGAGCAGTCCTTC.

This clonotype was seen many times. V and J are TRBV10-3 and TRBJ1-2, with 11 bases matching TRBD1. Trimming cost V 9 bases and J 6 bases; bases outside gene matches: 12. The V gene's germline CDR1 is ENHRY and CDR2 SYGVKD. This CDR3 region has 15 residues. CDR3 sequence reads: CAIKRTGGGSDGYTF. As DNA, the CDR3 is TGTGCCATAAAGAGGACAGGGGGCGGATCGGATGGCTACACCTTC.